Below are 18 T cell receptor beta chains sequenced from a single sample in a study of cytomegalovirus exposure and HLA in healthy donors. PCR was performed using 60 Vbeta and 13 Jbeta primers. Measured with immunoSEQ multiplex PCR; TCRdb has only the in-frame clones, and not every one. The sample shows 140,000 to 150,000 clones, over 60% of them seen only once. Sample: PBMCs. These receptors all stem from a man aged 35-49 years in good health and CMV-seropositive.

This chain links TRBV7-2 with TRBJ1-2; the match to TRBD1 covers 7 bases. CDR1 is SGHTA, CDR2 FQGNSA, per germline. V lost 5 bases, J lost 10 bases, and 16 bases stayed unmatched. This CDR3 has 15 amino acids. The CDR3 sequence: CASSRTLGGAAYYTF. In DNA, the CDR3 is TGTGCCAGCAGCCGAACCTTAGGGGGCGCGGCGTACTACACCTTC.

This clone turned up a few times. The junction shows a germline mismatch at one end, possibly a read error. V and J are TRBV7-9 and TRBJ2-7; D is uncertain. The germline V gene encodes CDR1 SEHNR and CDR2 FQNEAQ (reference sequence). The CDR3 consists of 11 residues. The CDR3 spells CSSSPLQEQYF. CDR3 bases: TGTTCCAGCAGCCCTCTTCAGGAGCAGTACTTC.

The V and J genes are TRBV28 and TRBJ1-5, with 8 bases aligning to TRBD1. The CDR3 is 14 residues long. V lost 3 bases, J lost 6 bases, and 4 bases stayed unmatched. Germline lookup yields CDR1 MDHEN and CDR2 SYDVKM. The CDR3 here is CASSLGQDGQPQHF. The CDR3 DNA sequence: TGTGCCAGCAGTTTGGGACAGGATGGTCAGCCCCAGCATTTT.

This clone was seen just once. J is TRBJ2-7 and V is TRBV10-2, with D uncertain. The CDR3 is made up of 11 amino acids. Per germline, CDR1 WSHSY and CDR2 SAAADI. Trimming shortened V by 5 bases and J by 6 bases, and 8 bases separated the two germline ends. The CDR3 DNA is TGCGCCAGCAGTTTCTCGGGCGAGCAGTACTTC. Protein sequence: CASSFSGEQYF.

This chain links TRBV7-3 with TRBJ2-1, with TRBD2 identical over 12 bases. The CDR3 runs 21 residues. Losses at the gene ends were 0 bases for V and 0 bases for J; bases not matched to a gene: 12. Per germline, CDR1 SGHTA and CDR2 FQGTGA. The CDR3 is CASSLTHLPGLAGSSYNEQFF. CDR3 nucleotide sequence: TGTGCCAGCAGCTTAACGCACCTTCCGGGACTAGCGGGCTCCTCCTACAATGAGCAGTTCTTC.

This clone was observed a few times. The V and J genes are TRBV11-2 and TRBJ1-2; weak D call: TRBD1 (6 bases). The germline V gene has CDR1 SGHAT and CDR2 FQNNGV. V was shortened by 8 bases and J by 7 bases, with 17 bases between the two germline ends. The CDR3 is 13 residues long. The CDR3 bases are TGTGCCAGCCGCGGGCAGGGGACGGCTGGCTACACCTTC. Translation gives CASRGQGTAGYTF.

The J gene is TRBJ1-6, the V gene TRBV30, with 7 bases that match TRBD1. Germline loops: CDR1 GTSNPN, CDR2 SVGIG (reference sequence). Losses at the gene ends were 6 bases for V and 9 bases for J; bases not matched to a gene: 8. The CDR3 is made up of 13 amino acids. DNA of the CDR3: TGTGCCTGCCCTACAGGGGTTGGTTCACCCCTCCACTTT. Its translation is CACPTGVGSPLHF.

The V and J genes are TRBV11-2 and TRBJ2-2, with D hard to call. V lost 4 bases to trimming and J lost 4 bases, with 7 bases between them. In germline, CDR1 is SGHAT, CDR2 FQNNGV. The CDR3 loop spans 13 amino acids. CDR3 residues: CASSSLSTGELFF. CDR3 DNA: TGTGCCAGCAGCTCCCTAAGCACCGGGGAGCTGTTTTTT.

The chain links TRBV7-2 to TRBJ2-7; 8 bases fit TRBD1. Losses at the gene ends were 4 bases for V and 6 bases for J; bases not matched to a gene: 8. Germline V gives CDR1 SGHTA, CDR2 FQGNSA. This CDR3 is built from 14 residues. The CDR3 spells CASSSYGQGGEQYF. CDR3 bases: TGTGCCAGCAGCTCTTATGGACAGGGCGGCGAGCAGTACTTC.

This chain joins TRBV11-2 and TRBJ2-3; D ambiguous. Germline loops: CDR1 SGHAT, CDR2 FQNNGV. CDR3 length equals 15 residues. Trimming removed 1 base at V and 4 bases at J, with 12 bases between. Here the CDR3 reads CASSLVTSRADTQYF. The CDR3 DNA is TGTGCCAGCAGCTTAGTTACTTCCCGGGCAGATACGCAGTATTTT. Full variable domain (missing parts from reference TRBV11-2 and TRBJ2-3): EAGVAQSPRYKIIEKRQSVAFWCNPISGHATLYWYQQILGQGPKLLIQFQNNGVVDDSQLPKDRFSAERLKGVDSTLKIQPAKLEDSAVYLCASSLVTSRADTQYFGPGTRLTVL.

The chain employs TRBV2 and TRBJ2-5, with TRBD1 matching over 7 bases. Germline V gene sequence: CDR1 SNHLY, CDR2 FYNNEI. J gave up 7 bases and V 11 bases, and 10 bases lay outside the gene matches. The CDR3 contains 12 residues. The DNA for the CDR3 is TGTGCCGGACAACAGGGGATCGGGACCCAGTACTTC. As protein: CAGQQGIGTQYF.

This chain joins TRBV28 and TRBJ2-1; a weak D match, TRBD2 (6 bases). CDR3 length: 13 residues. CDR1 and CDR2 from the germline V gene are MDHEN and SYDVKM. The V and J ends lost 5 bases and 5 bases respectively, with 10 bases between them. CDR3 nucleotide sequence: TGTGCCAGCAGTGTTACTAGCCACAATGAGCAGTTCTTC. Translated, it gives CASSVTSHNEQFF.

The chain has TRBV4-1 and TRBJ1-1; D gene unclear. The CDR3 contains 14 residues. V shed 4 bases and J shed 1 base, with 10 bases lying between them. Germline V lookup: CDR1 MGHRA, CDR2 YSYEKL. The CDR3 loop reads CASSPRGQNTEAFF. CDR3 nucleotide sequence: TGCGCCAGCAGCCCGCGGGGTCAGAACACTGAAGCTTTCTTT.

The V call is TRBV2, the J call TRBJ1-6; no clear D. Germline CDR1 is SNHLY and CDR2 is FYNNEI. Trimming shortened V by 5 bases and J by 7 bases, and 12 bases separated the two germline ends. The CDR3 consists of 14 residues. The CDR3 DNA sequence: TGTGCCAGCAGTCCACAGAGAAGGAATTCACCCCTCCACTTT. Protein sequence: CASSPQRRNSPLHF.

The CDR3, as DNA: TGTGCCAGCAGGCTTCAGGGGGAGCTGTTTTTT. This codes for CASRLQGELFF. The chain uses TRBV28 and TRBJ2-2; no reliable D call. Germline assignment: CDR1 MDHEN and CDR2 SYDVKM. The CDR3 runs to 11 residues. Trimming took off 6 bases at V and 8 bases at J, with 7 bases between the two ends.

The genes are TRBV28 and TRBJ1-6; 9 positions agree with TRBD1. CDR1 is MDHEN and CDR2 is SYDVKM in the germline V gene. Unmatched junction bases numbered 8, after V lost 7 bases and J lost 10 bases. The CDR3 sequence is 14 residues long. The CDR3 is CASIGTGRESPLHF. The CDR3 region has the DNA TGTGCCAGCATAGGGACAGGGCGGGAATCACCCCTCCACTTT.

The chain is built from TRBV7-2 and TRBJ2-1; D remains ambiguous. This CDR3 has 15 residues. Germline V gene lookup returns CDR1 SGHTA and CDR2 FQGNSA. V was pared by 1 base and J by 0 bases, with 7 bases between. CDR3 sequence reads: CASSLGRFSYNEQFF. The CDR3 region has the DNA TGTGCCAGCAGCTTAGGGCGGTTCTCCTACAATGAGCAGTTCTTC.

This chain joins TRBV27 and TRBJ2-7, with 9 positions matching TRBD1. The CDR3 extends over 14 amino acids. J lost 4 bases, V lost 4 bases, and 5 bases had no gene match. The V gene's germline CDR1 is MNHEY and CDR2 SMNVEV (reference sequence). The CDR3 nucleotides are TGTGCCAGCAGTTCCGGACAGGGGATATACGAGCAGTACTTC. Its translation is CASSSGQGIYEQYF.